The 17 T cell receptor beta chains listed next were all sequenced from one sample in a study of response to subunit inactivated influenza vaccine. TCRdb ran MiXCR on the RT-PCR reads and lists one entry per CDR3 protein. The table records hundreds of thousands of distinct CDR3 sequences, more than 15% of them present only once. The source material was PBMCs from blood, sampled about 13 days after vaccination. Receptors were obtained from a man in his fifties who received an inactivated influenza vaccine.

This clonotype was counted many times. The V call is TRBV12-3 or TRBV12-4, the J call TRBJ1-6, with D possibly matching TRBD1 (5 bases). The CDR3 runs 12 residues. Trimming pared 3 bases from V and 10 bases from J, leaving 7 bases between. The CDR3 bases are TGTGCCAGCAGTTTGCCAGGGTCACCCCTCCACTTT. This gives the protein CASSLPGSPLHF.

The chain couples TRBV25-1 to TRBJ2-5; D gene uncertain. The CDR3 consists of 15 residues. Trimming shortened V by 3 bases and J by 2 bases, and 13 bases separated the two germline ends. CDR1 and CDR2 (germline): MGHDK, SYGVNS. CDR3 coding DNA: TGTGCCAGCAGTGATAAAACAGTGATTCAAGAGACCCAGTACTTC. Translated, it gives CASSDKTVIQETQYF.

This rearrangement joins TRBV28 to TRBJ2-7; 7 bases fit TRBD1. The CDR3 runs 13 residues. Germline CDR1 is MDHEN and CDR2 is SYDVKM. Losses at the gene ends were 6 bases for V and 3 bases for J; bases not matched to a gene: 5. The CDR3 nucleotides are TGTGCCAGCAGATCAACAGGGGTCTACGAGCAGTACTTC. As protein: CASRSTGVYEQYF.

This clonotype came up many times. The rearrangement links TRBV12-3 or TRBV12-4 to TRBJ1-2, with a weak D call TRBD1 (5 bases). This CDR3 has 13 residues. Between the trimmed V and J ends, which lost 4 bases and 4 bases, there was a span of 10 bases. CDR3 DNA sequence: TGTGCCAGCAGTTCGCAGGGACTCTATGGCTACACCTTC. Translated, it gives CASSSQGLYGYTF.

V usage is TRBV6-5 and J usage is TRBJ2-1, with D unclear. This CDR3 has 15 amino acids. Germline V gene lookup returns CDR1 MNHEY and CDR2 SVGAGI. The V end was cut by 4 bases, the J end by 8 bases, with 18 bases between. CDR3 sequence (DNA): TGTGCCAGCAGTTTTCTCGGACCGGGCCTCGATGAGCAGTTCTTC. Amino acids: CASSFLGPGLDEQFF.

This clonotype was counted between two and nine times. V and J are TRBV28 and TRBJ2-5; D possibly corresponds to TRBD1 (6 bases). The germline gives CDR1 MDHEN, CDR2 SYDVKM. There are 15 residues in the CDR3. V shed 2 bases and J shed 0 bases, with 10 bases lying between them. This chain's CDR3 is CASSLPGQYQETQYF. The CDR3 DNA follows: TGTGCCAGCAGTTTACCCGGACAGTACCAAGAGACCCAGTACTTC.

The chain carries TRBV12-3 or TRBV12-4 and TRBJ1-6; weak D call: TRBD1 (5 bases). Trimming removed 6 bases from V and 10 bases from J, with 22 bases in between. The CDR3 loop spans 16 amino acids. The chain's CDR3 is CASSLRGVAETSPLHF. The CDR3 coding sequence is TGTGCCAGCAGCCTCAGAGGGGTTGCAGAAACGTCACCCCTCCACTTT.

The CDR3 protein is CSVVLGTINGEQYF. The CDR3 DNA follows: TGCAGCGTTGTCCTCGGGACAATTAATGGCGAGCAGTACTTC. The chain has TRBV29-1 and TRBJ2-7; perhaps TRBD1 as D (6 bases). Germline CDR1 reads SQVTM; CDR2 reads ANQGSEA. Trimming stripped 4 bases from V and 6 bases from J, with 19 bases between. The CDR3 totals 14 residues.

This CDR3 is CASGDFETQYF. CDR3 sequence (DNA): TGTGCCTCAGGCGACTTCGAGACCCAGTACTTC. The chain recombines TRBV25-1 with TRBJ2-5, with no clear D. Germline V gene lookup returns CDR1 MGHDK and CDR2 SYGVNS. V was cut by 11 bases and J by 5 bases, with 12 bases left in between. CDR3 length equals 11 residues. Looking up the rest from reference TRBV25-1 and TRBJ2-5 gives the full variable domain: EADIYQTPRYLVIGTGKKITLECSQTMGHDKMYWYQQDPGMELHLIHYSYGVNSTEKGDLSSESTVSRIRTEHFPLTLESARPSHTSQYLCASGDFETQYFGPGTRLLVL.

This clonotype has a count of ten or more. The gene calls are TRBV5-1 and TRBJ2-2; possible D gene TRBD1, 6 bases. CDR3 size: 16 residues. Germline-derived CDR1 and CDR2 are SGHRS and YFSETQ. The V gene lost 4 bases and the J gene lost 4 bases, with 17 bases spanning the gap. This CDR3 is CASSEVAGALTGELFF. The CDR3 DNA reads TGCGCCAGCAGCGAGGTTGCAGGGGCTCTCACCGGGGAGCTGTTTTTT.

This clonotype was counted ten times or more. The V and J genes are TRBV7-8 and TRBJ2-1; 7 bases map to TRBD2. The CDR3 runs to 16 residues. V shed 1 base, J shed 3 bases, and the junction held 6 bases outside the gene matches. Germline CDR1 and CDR2: SGHVS and FQNEAQ. CDR3 sequence reads: CASSLGGAGFYNEQFF. The CDR3 DNA sequence: TGTGCCAGCAGCTTAGGTGGAGCGGGGTTCTACAATGAGCAGTTCTTC.

This clonotype has only a few counts. The chain employs TRBV4-1 and TRBJ2-1, with a possible D match to TRBD2 (6 bases). In germline, CDR1 is MGHRA, CDR2 YSYEKL. This CDR3 is 19 amino acids long. The V end was cut by 0 bases, the J end by 4 bases, with 22 bases between. The CDR3 protein is CASSQDFGGLTSLYNEQFF. DNA of the CDR3: TGCGCCAGCAGCCAAGATTTTGGAGGGCTCACCTCACTTTACAATGAGCAGTTCTTC.

The chain employs TRBV6-5 and TRBJ1-6, with 10 bases that match TRBD1. The CDR3 totals 14 residues. The junction had 4 bases not matched to a gene; V was cut back by 7 bases and J by 7 bases. Germline V gives CDR1 MNHEY, CDR2 SVGAGI. In nucleotides, the CDR3 is TGTGCCAGCAATTTGGACAGGGGGAATTCACCCCTCCACTTT. Residues: CASNLDRGNSPLHF.

The table lists this clonotype with a few counts. The CDR3 spells CASTTPGPLNTIYF. DNA for the CDR3: TGTGCCAGCACTACACCGGGTCCCTTAAACACCATATATTTT. This chain connects TRBV28 to TRBJ1-3; D remains unclear. CDR1 and CDR2 (germline): MDHEN, SYDVKM. Trimming cost V 7 bases and J 6 bases, with 16 bases left between them. The CDR3 loop spans 14 amino acids. Looking up the rest from reference TRBV28 and TRBJ1-3 gives the full variable domain: DVKVTQSSRYLVKRTGEKVFLECVQDMDHENMFWYRQDPGLGLRLIYFSYDVKMKEKGDIPEGYSVSREKKERFSLILESASTNQTSMYLCASTTPGPLNTIYFGEGSWLTVV.

Here the CDR3 reads CSAQGFLNTEAFF. The DNA for the CDR3 is TGCAGCGCTCAGGGGTTCTTGAACACTGAAGCTTTCTTT. The V gene is TRBV29-1, the J gene TRBJ1-1; tentatively, D is TRBD1 (6 bases). The germline gives CDR1 SQVTM, CDR2 ANQGSEA. V was pared by 7 bases and J by 0 bases, with 12 bases between. CDR3 length: 13 residues.

The chain is built from TRBV20-1 and TRBJ2-5; 8 nucleotides match TRBD2. Trimming removed 6 bases from V and 5 bases from J; junction bases left unmatched: 8. CDR1 is DFQATT, CDR2 SNEGSKA, per germline (reference sequence). The CDR3 is 13 amino acids. The DNA of the CDR3 is TGCAGTGCAGCGGGAGCGGGGAGGGAGACCCAGTACTTC. Protein: CSAAGAGRETQYF.

This clonotype occurred a few times. The CDR3 is CASSLVGRPRNIQYF. CDR3 nucleotide sequence: TGTGCCAGCAGCTTAGTGGGACGACCACGAAACATTCAGTACTTC. This chain joins TRBV11-2 and TRBJ2-4, with D perhaps being TRBD1 or TRBD2 (5 bases each). V was pared by 1 base and J by 6 bases, with 13 bases between. The CDR3 extends over 15 amino acids. Germline-derived CDR1 and CDR2 are SGHAT and FQNNGV.